This record concerns one T cell receptor (beta chain) sequence. Its target is not known. This specimen comes from a study of OX40 agonist ivuxolimab in advanced cancers. On the study more broadly: Aged about 20 to 80 with a mean of approximately 57 years, they were approximately 79% male. Overall study findings and caveats: More expanded clones were seen, on average, in CD8+ T cells than in CD4+.

The ends lost 4 bases at V and 1 base at J; junction bases unmatched: 6. Germline assignment: CDR1 KGHSH and CDR2 LQKENI. The CDR3 contains 15 residues. Some clones are missing from TCRdb's copy, which holds only in-frame ones; the method was immunoSEQ multiplex PCR. The table records about 94,000 clones, approximately 94% of them present only once. The specimen was CD4+ or CD8+ T cells sorted from blood, collected in a trial of the OX40 agonist ivuxolimab. The sequence derives from an adult with an advanced solid tumor such as melanoma, head and neck, liver or kidney cancer. The gene calls are TRBV18 and TRBJ1-1; 7 nucleotides align to TRBD1. The chain's CDR3 is CASSREGASNTEAFF. DNA of the CDR3: TGTGCCAGCTCACGGGAGGGGGCCTCGAACACTGAAGCTTTCTTT.